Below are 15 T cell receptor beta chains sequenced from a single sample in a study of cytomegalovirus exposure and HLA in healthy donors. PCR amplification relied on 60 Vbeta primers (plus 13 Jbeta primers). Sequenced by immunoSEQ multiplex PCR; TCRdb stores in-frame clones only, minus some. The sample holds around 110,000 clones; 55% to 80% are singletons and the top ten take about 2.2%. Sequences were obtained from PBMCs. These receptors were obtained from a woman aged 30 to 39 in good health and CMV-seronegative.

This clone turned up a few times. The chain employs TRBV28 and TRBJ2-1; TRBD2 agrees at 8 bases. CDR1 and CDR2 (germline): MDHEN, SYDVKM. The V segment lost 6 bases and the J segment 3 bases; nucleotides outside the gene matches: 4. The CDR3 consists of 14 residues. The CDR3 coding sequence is TGTGCCAGCAGAACTAGCGGAAACTACAATGAGCAGTTCTTC. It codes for CASRTSGNYNEQFF.

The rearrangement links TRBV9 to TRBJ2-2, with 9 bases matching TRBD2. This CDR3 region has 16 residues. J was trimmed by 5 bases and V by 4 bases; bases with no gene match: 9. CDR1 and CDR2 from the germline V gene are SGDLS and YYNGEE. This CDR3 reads CASSPRLADQTGELFF. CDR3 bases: TGTGCCAGCAGCCCCCGACTAGCGGACCAAACCGGGGAGCTGTTTTTT.

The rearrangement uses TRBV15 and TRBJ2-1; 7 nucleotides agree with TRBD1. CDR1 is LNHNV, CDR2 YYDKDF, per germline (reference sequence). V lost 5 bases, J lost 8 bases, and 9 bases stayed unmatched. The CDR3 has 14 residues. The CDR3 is CATSRGQPPYEQFF. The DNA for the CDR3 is TGTGCCACCAGCCGGGGACAGCCTCCATATGAGCAGTTCTTC.

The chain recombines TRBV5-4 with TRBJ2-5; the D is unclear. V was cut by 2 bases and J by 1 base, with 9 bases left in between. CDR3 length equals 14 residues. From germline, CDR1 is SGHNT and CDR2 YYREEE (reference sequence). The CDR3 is CASSFIATQETQYF. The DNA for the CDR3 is TGTGCCAGCAGCTTCATTGCTACCCAAGAGACCCAGTACTTC.

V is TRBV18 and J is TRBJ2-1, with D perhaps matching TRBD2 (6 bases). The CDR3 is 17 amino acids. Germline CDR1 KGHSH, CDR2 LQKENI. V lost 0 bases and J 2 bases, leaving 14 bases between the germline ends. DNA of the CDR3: TGTGCCAGCTCACCACCCGCAGGGACTTTTACCTACAATGAGCAGTTCTTC. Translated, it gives CASSPPAGTFTYNEQFF. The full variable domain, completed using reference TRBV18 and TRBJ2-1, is NAGVMQNPRHLVRRRGQEARLRCSPMKGHSHVYWYRQLPEEGLKFMVYLQKENIIDESGMPKERFSAEFPKEGPSILRIQQVVRGDSAAYFCASSPPAGTFTYNEQFFGPGTRLTVL.

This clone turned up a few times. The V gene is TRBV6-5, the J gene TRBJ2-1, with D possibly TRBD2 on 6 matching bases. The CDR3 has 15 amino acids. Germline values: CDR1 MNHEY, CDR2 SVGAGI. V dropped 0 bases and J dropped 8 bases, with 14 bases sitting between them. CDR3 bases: TGTGCCAGCAGTTACTCGACACTAGCCACCGATGAGCAGTTCTTC. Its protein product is CASSYSTLATDEQFF.

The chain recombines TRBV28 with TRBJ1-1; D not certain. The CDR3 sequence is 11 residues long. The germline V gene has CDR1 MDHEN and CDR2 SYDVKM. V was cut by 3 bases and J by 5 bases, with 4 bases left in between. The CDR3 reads CASSFRTEAFF. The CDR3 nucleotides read TGTGCCAGCAGTTTCCGTACTGAAGCTTTCTTT.

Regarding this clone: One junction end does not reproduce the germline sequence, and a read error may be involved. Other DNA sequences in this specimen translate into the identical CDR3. CDR3 DNA sequence: TGTGCCAGCAGTGAGTTGGCGACAGGGGGCCGTGGAAAACTGTTTTTC. It encodes CASSELATGGRGKLFF. V and J are TRBV25-1 and TRBJ1-4; TRBD1 aligns across 10 bases. The CDR3 contains 16 residues. Germline V gene sequence: CDR1 MGHDK, CDR2 SYGVNS.

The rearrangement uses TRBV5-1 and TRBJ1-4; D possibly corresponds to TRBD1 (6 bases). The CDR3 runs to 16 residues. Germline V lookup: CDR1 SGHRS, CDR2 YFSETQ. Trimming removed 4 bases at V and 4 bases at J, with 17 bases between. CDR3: CASSQNQGNGNEKLFF. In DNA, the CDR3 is TGCGCCAGCAGCCAGAATCAGGGGAATGGTAATGAAAAACTGTTTTTT.

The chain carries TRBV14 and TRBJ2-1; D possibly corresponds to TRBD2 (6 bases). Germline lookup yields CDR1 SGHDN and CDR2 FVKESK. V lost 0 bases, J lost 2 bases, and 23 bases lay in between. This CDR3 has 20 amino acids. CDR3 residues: CASSQDQGRDGRGAYNEQFF. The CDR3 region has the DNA TGTGCCAGCAGCCAAGATCAGGGTCGGGACGGGAGAGGGGCCTACAATGAGCAGTTCTTC.

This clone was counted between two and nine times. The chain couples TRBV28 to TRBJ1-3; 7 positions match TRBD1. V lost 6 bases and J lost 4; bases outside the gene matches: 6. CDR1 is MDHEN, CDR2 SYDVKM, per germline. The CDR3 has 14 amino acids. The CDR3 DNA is TGTGCCAGCAGGCCGACAGGGTCCGGAAACACCATATATTTT. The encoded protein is CASRPTGSGNTIYF.

CDR3 coding DNA: TGTGCCAGCAGCTTAGTCCTCCAGGGCGCTCAGCCCCAGCATTTT. Protein sequence: CASSLVLQGAQPQHF. The chain uses TRBV7-2 and TRBJ1-5; D is perhaps TRBD1 (5 bases). Per the germline V gene, CDR1 is SGHTA and CDR2 is FQGNSA. The V gene lost 1 base and the J gene lost 6 bases, with 13 bases spanning the gap. The CDR3 is made up of 15 amino acids.

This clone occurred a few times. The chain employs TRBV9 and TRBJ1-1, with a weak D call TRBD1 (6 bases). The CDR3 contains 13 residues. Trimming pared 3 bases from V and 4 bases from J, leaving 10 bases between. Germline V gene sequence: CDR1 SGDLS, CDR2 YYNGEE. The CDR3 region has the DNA TGTGCCAGCAGCGGAGGGGGAGTCACTGAAGCTTTCTTT. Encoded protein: CASSGGGVTEAFF.

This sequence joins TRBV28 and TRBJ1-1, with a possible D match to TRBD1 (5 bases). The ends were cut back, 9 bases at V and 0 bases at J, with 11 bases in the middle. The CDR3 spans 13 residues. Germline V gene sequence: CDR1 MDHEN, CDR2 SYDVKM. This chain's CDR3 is CASVIQVNTEAFF. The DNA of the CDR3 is TGTGCCAGTGTCATACAGGTGAACACTGAAGCTTTCTTT.

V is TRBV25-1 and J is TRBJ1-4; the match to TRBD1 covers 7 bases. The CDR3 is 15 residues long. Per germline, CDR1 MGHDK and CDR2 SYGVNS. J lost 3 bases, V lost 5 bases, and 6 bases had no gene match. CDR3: CASSQPGTANEKLFF. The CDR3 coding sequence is TGTGCCAGCAGTCAACCAGGGACAGCTAATGAAAAACTGTTTTTT.